This TCR beta chain was captured by sequencing in a study of blood T cell repertoires in COVID-19 (dated by TCRdb to the early 2020s). Study-wide context: Collaborator samples came from the United States, Italy and Spain and covered acute and convalescent phases of COVID-19. The prospective study material was composed of cDNA or gDNA derived from T cells, B-cell-depleted T cells, or PBMCs. Subjects who had been exposed to COVID-19, were actively infected with it, or had recovered from it provided the deeply sampled blood TCRbeta repertoires that made up the dataset. A freely available public database, intended as a resource for researchers studying the immune response to SARS-CoV-2, is where the repertoires were released. Samples were obtained from the ongoing ImmuneRACE study (first 160 participants) and from about 1,300 subjects provided by 6 global collaborators. Nearly every sample came with metadata listing a de-identified subject ID, COVID-19 status, age in years and sex. Where available, HLA class I and class II types were obtained from metadata supplied by the sample provider rather than from assay-based typing.

This clone was found once. The antigen this receptor binds is unknown. Base qualities are missing; no much larger clone stands one base away. The collaborating institutions used their own protocols to collect whole blood in K2EDTA tubes. Collaborator samples were shipped for TCRbeta analysis as frozen whole blood, isolated PBMCs, or DNA extracted from either sample type. TCRbeta CDR3 regions were amplified from genomic DNA by means of the immunoSEQ Assay, a bias-controlled multiplex PCR. Concerning the study's data processing: Nucleated cell counts per sample were estimated from amplification of reference gene primers within the assay. Sequence reads were collapsed and filtered to measure the absolute abundance of every unique TCRbeta CDR3 rearrangement. Productive Simpson clonality was computed per sample as the square root of Simpson's diversity index over productive rearrangements. This immuneACCESS table, as held by TCRdb, lists in-frame sequences with V and J called but not all clones. Of the missing ones, under half trace to an unresolved V gene in checked studies; the others have no known cause. Clonal size and the V and J genes are those of that table, whereas D and trimming came from the DNA. The table for this sample lists fewer than 100,000 clones; 65% to 90% of them were counted only once. The top ten hold approximately 3.9% of the sample.

The junction carries 10 bases between V and J, which are trimmed by 5 bases and 4 bases respectively. The CDR3 starts with the cysteine, ends with the phenylalanine, and has 13 residues. The read is trimmed to its CDR3 DNA, 39 bases read in frame from base 1. Per the germline V gene, SGHNT is the CDR1 and YENEEA is the CDR2. Study-level results and caveats: The amount of clinical and demographic metadata varied by source and participant and was provided uncurated.

The source is a man between 60 and 75 years old with acute or convalescent COVID-19. Input material: peripheral blood. The V gene is TRBV11-3 and the J gene is TRBJ2-3, and TRBD1 may be the D gene, going by 6 matching bases. The DNA is as follows: TGTGCCAGCAGCCCCGGACAGTCAGATACGCAGTATTTT. Its coded protein is CASSPGQSDTQYF.